This T cell receptor (beta chain) stems from a study of blood T cells in healthy people across ages. The use of a sample-barcoded 5' primer and a J-beta primer mix characterized a second PCR of about 7 to 12 cycles. Using its own MiXCR run on the 5' RACE reads, TCRdb lists one record per CDR3 protein. The sample lists over a million distinct CDR3 sequences, approximately 42% seen once, with about 4% in the top ten. The length of the CDR3 is 14 residues. Germline V gene lookup returns CDR1 PRHDT and CDR2 FYEKMQ (reference sequence). Between the trimmed V and J ends, which lost 5 bases and 1 base, there was a span of 12 bases. This clonotype was observed a few times.

This chain joins TRBV13 and TRBJ2-7; D tentatively reads TRBD1 or TRBD2 (5 bases each). What was sequenced was blood. The sequence was obtained from a woman between 18 and 29 years old in good health. CDR3 protein: CASSGGPQSYEQYF. For the CDR3, the DNA is TGTGCCAGCAGCGGGGGACCGCAATCCTACGAGCAGTACTTC.